This TCR beta chain derives from a study of T cell responses to AZD1222 COVID-19 vaccine. The analysis combined second doses at about 4 or about 12 weeks. This table comes from immunoSEQ multiplex PCR, and its TCRdb copy is limited to in-frame clones, with some not included. The sample contains fewer than 150,000 clones, about 89% of which appear only once. The TCR was taken from an adult who received the AZD1222 COVID-19 vaccine. The starting material was peripheral blood, obtained 28 days after the second AZD1222 dose.

CDR3 protein: CASSLGLGGSYEQYF. The CDR3 DNA follows: TGTGCCAGCAGCTTAGGCCTCGGGGGCTCCTACGAGCAGTACTTC. V and J are TRBV7-9 and TRBJ2-7; tentatively, D is TRBD2 (6 bases). The CDR3 sequence is 15 residues long. Germline V lookup: CDR1 SEHNR, CDR2 FQNEAQ (reference sequence). V lost 1 base, J lost 0 bases, and 10 bases lay in between.